These 30 T cell receptor beta chains were sequenced from one sample in a study of beta chain features in type 1 diabetes. Of the isolated RNA, all was reverse transcribed, and so the sequenced material was expressed TCRB transcripts. Produced via immunoSEQ multiplex PCR; TCRdb's table is partial and in-frame only. Among roughly 150,000 clones listed, over 8.5% were seen once. The source material was central memory CD4+ T cells from blood. Source of these receptors: a man aged 18 to 30 in good health.

This clone was observed a few times. V gene TRBV2 combines with J gene TRBJ1-1; D is perhaps TRBD1 (5 bases). Deletions cut 7 bases from V and 6 bases from J, with 12 bases between. The CDR3 loop spans 12 amino acids. CDR1 and CDR2 (germline): SNHLY, FYNNEI. The CDR3 DNA reads TGTGCCAGCATGGGGGACGGATCTGAAGCTTTCTTT. This sequence encodes CASMGDGSEAFF.

The table lists this clone with a few counts. The chain joins TRBV9 to TRBJ2-3; the match to TRBD2 covers 9 bases. This CDR3 contains 17 residues. V lost 0 bases, J lost 3 bases, and 8 bases stayed unmatched. The germline gives CDR1 SGDLS, CDR2 YYNGEE. CDR3 coding DNA: TGTGCCAGCAGCGTAGGGGGTAGCGGGAGCTGGACAGATACGCAGTATTTT. Translated: CASSVGGSGSWTDTQYF.

The chain combines TRBV28 with TRBJ2-3; the match to TRBD1 covers 9 bases. After removal of 7 bases from V and 4 bases from J, the junction contained 9 bases not matched to a gene. CDR3 length: 15 amino acids. CDR1 MDHEN and CDR2 SYDVKM come from the germline V gene. The CDR3 loop is CASTPTGTGPDTQYF. In DNA form, the CDR3 reads TGTGCCAGCACTCCCACCGGGACAGGGCCAGATACGCAGTATTTT.

J is TRBJ1-1 and V is TRBV28; 7 bases line up with TRBD1. J lost 6 bases, V lost 8 bases, and 12 bases had no gene match. CDR1 is MDHEN, CDR2 SYDVKM, per germline. The CDR3 runs 14 residues. Here the CDR3 reads CASLGDRRIPEAFF. CDR3 nucleotides: TGTGCCAGCCTTGGGGACAGAAGGATCCCTGAAGCTTTCTTT.

The chain is built from TRBV4-3 and TRBJ1-2; 7 bases are a match to TRBD1. This CDR3 has 14 amino acids. CDR1 is LGHNA, CDR2 YSLEER, per germline. The V gene end was trimmed by 4 bases and the J gene end by 4 bases; junction bases not matched to a gene: 6. CDR3 sequence: CASSRQGDSYGYTF. CDR3 nucleotides: TGCGCCAGCAGCCGCCAGGGGGATAGCTATGGCTACACCTTC.

The chain employs TRBV29-1 and TRBJ1-4; a weak D match, TRBD1 (5 bases). Trimming shortened V by 7 bases and J by 3 bases, and 9 bases separated the two germline ends. Germline V gene lookup returns CDR1 SQVTM and CDR2 ANQGSEA. This CDR3 has 12 amino acids. The CDR3: CSARQSNEKLFF. The CDR3 nucleotides are TGCAGCGCACGACAGTCTAATGAAAAACTGTTTTTT.

The chain combines TRBV7-8 with TRBJ2-7; D gene uncertain. The V gene lost 4 bases and the J gene lost 3 bases, with 10 bases spanning the gap. Looked up from germline, CDR1 is SGHVS and CDR2 is FQNEAQ. This CDR3 has 13 residues. The CDR3 sequence is CASSSNYGYEQYF. The CDR3 DNA is TGTGCCAGCAGCTCTAACTACGGCTACGAGCAGTACTTC.

This chain uses TRBV2 with TRBJ2-7; 12 nucleotides match TRBD2. Germline lookup yields CDR1 SNHLY and CDR2 FYNNEI. The CDR3 covers 14 residues. The junction had 7 bases not matched to a gene; V was cut back by 9 bases and J by 4 bases. The CDR3 bases are TGTGCCAGTACCGGACTAGCGGGAAAATACGAGCAGTACTTC. Its translation is CASTGLAGKYEQYF.

V gene TRBV4-1 combines with J gene TRBJ2-2; no reliable D call. The CDR3 contains 14 residues. V was cut by 0 bases and J by 6 bases, with 8 bases left in between. Germline V lookup: CDR1 MGHRA, CDR2 YSYEKL. CDR3 DNA: TGCGCCAGCAGCCAAGACTCGGCCCCCGGGGAGCTGTTTTTT. Translated, it gives CASSQDSAPGELFF.

The V gene is TRBV6-5, the J gene TRBJ1-3, with 7 bases aligning to TRBD1. The CDR3 loop spans 14 amino acids. With 5 bases clipped from V and 0 bases from J, the junction kept 1 base outside the gene matches. CDR1 and CDR2 from the germline V gene are MNHEY and SVGAGI. The CDR3 region has the DNA TGTGCCAGCAGTGACAGGGCCTCTGGAAACACCATATATTTT. Translated, it gives CASSDRASGNTIYF.

This sequence joins TRBV6-6 and TRBJ2-7; TRBD2 agrees at 11 bases. The CDR3 is 14 amino acids. Germline CDR1 MNHNY, CDR2 SVGAGI (reference sequence). After removal of 4 bases from V and 3 bases from J, the junction contained 2 bases not matched to a gene. The CDR3 coding sequence is TGTGCCAGCAGTTCTAGCGGGGGGAACTACGAGCAGTACTTC. Translation: CASSSSGGNYEQYF.

The chain is built from TRBV9 and TRBJ2-7; 10 bases agree with TRBD1. Per the germline V gene, CDR1 is SGDLS and CDR2 is YYNGEE. V dropped 3 bases and J dropped 3; count of bases not matched to a gene: 3. CDR3 size: 14 residues. CDR3 DNA: TGTGCCAGCAGCGCCGGGACAGGGGTCTACGAGCAGTACTTC. It specifies CASSAGTGVYEQYF.

The CDR3 DNA sequence: TGTGCCAGCAGCTTATCACGGACTAGCGGGGCTACCGGGGAGCTGTTTTTT. Its translation is CASSLSRTSGATGELFF. The chain uses TRBV7-2 and TRBJ2-2, with 12 nucleotides matching TRBD2. Germline V gene lookup returns CDR1 SGHTA and CDR2 FQGNSA. CDR3 length: 17 residues. J lost 5 bases, V lost 2 bases, and 6 bases had no gene match.

This clone appeared a few times. The gene calls are TRBV28 and TRBJ1-2; D gene uncertain. Between the trimmed V and J ends, which lost 5 bases and 8 bases, there was a span of 12 bases. This CDR3 region has 12 residues. CDR1 is MDHEN, CDR2 SYDVKM, per germline. CDR3 DNA sequence: TGTGCCAGCAGTCCCTCAGCGAAAGGCTACACCTTC. Residues: CASSPSAKGYTF.

V gene TRBV5-4 combines with J gene TRBJ2-7; a weak D match, TRBD2 (5 bases). V shed 4 bases and J shed 3 bases, with 11 bases lying between them. Germline assignment: CDR1 SGHNT and CDR2 YYREEE (reference sequence). The CDR3 is 13 residues long. As DNA, the CDR3 is TGTGCCAGCAGCCGGACTCTGAGCTACGAGCAGTACTTC. Encoded protein: CASSRTLSYEQYF.

Of note for this clone: At one of its ends the junction is not consistent with the germline gene, which may arise from a read error. J is TRBJ2-7 and V is TRBV11-2, with 11 nucleotides matching TRBD2. This CDR3 is built from 15 residues. CDR1 SGHAT and CDR2 FQNNGV come from the germline V gene. CDR3 nucleotide sequence: TGTGCCAGCAGCGAGAGGTACCTAGCGGGAGGACCGATGGACTTC. Its translation is CASSERYLAGGPMDF.

The rearrangement uses TRBV28 and TRBJ2-7; 11 bases fit TRBD2. This CDR3 region has 14 residues. Germline V gene sequence: CDR1 MDHEN, CDR2 SYDVKM. J lost 3 bases, V lost 7 bases, and 5 bases had no gene match. The CDR3 DNA sequence: TGTGCCAGCACCGGGACTAGCGGATACTACGAGCAGTACTTC. It codes for CASTGTSGYYEQYF.

V is TRBV28 and J is TRBJ2-2; weak D call: TRBD2 (5 bases). Trimming left V 4 bases short and J 3 bases short, with 6 bases between. Per the germline V gene, CDR1 is MDHEN and CDR2 is SYDVKM. This CDR3 region has 13 residues. CDR3 nucleotide sequence: TGTGCCAGCAGTTCGGGGTACACCGGGGAGCTGTTTTTT. It encodes CASSSGYTGELFF.

CDR3 sequence (DNA): TGTGCCAGCTCACCACAGGCGACAGCCTATGGCTACACCTTC. This codes for CASSPQATAYGYTF. V usage is TRBV18 and J usage is TRBJ1-2, with D perhaps TRBD1 (5 bases). Trimming pared 1 base from V and 4 bases from J, leaving 10 bases between. CDR1 is KGHSH, CDR2 LQKENI, per germline. This CDR3 contains 14 residues. Together with reference TRBV18 and TRBJ1-2, the CDR3 gives the full variable domain: NAGVMQNPRHLVRRRGQEARLRCSPMKGHSHVYWYRQLPEEGLKFMVYLQKENIIDESGMPKERFSAEFPKEGPSILRIQQVVRGDSAAYFCASSPQATAYGYTFGSGTRLTVV.

This clone occurred many times. The J gene is TRBJ2-1, the V gene TRBV28, with D possibly TRBD1 on 5 matching bases. Trimming stripped 10 bases from V and 6 bases from J, with 13 bases between. The CDR3 is 12 amino acids. The germline CDR1 and CDR2 sequences are MDHEN and SYDVKM. This CDR3 reads CATQDTANEQFF. The DNA for the CDR3 is TGTGCCACCCAGGACACGGCCAATGAGCAGTTCTTC.

The chain is built from TRBV10-3 and TRBJ1-5; tentative D call: TRBD1 (6 bases). Germline V lookup: CDR1 ENHRY, CDR2 SYGVKD. The CDR3 length is 14 residues. With 2 bases removed from V and 7 bases from J, the gap between germline ends came to 12 bases. CDR3 sequence reads: CAISEGGFSQPQHF. CDR3 DNA: TGTGCCATCAGTGAGGGGGGCTTTAGCCAGCCCCAGCATTTT.

The chain combines TRBV7-2 with TRBJ2-3, with 8 bases lining up with TRBD2. Germline trimming cut 0 bases from V and 10 bases from J; bases unmatched to any gene: 12. Germline values: CDR1 SGHTA, CDR2 FQGNSA. The length of the CDR3 is 16 residues. The CDR3 protein is CASSLASGALLLAQYF. CDR3 sequence (DNA): TGTGCCAGCAGCTTAGCTAGCGGGGCCCTGTTATTGGCGCAGTATTTT.

This clone was recorded a few times. The chain carries TRBV2 and TRBJ2-1, with D uncertain. The germline CDR1 and CDR2 sequences are SNHLY and FYNNEI. This CDR3 comprises 11 residues. Trimming removed 2 bases from V and 8 bases from J, with 4 bases in between. The CDR3 DNA is TGTGCCAGCAGTGAAAACTATGAGCAGTTCTTC. Amino acid sequence: CASSENYEQFF.

V and J are TRBV7-2 and TRBJ2-3; 8 nucleotides line up with TRBD1. After removal of 4 bases from V and 0 bases from J, the junction contained 6 bases not matched to a gene. Germline CDR1 reads SGHTA; CDR2 reads FQGNSA. The CDR3 extends over 16 amino acids. CDR3 sequence reads: CASSSRGHSSTDTQYF. The CDR3 DNA reads TGTGCCAGCAGCTCCAGGGGGCATAGTAGCACAGATACGCAGTATTTT.

Only a few counts were recorded for this clone. The genes are TRBV5-8 and TRBJ2-1; 7 bases fit TRBD2. The germline gives CDR1 SGHTS, CDR2 YDEGEE. The CDR3 is 15 amino acids. V lost 0 bases, J lost 3 bases, and 3 bases stayed unmatched. As DNA, the CDR3 is TGTGCCAGCAGCTTGGGACTAGCAAACTACAATGAGCAGTTCTTC. Amino acids: CASSLGLANYNEQFF.

J is TRBJ1-2 and V is TRBV9; D gene unclear. The ends were cut back, 5 bases at V and 0 bases at J, with 14 bases in the middle. This CDR3 is 15 amino acids long. Germline V CDR1 and CDR2: SGDLS, YYNGEE. The CDR3 nucleotides read TGTGCCAGCAGTCGTAGCCAGCAAGCTAACTATGGCTACACCTTC. It specifies CASSRSQQANYGYTF.

This clone was counted many times. The V call is TRBV7-2, the J call TRBJ1-2, with unresolved D. Trimming stripped 6 bases from V and 7 bases from J, with 12 bases between. Looked up from germline, CDR1 is SGHTA and CDR2 is FQGNSA. The CDR3 has 12 residues. CDR3 sequence: CASSVGAAGYTF. CDR3 nucleotides: TGTGCCAGCAGTGTGGGAGCCGCTGGCTACACCTTC.

A word on this clone: Different DNA sequences within this sample yield the same CDR3. The chain uses TRBV5-6 and TRBJ1-6; 9 bases are a match to TRBD1. The CDR3 is made up of 14 amino acids. The V segment lost 3 bases and the J segment 10 bases; nucleotides outside the gene matches: 5. Germline CDR1 reads SGHDT; CDR2 reads YYEEEE. The CDR3: CASSSTGGRSPLHF. Here the CDR3 DNA reads TGTGCCAGCAGCTCGACAGGGGGGCGATCACCCCTCCACTTT.

V is TRBV28 and J is TRBJ1-2; 7 nucleotides match TRBD1. Germline trimming cut 5 bases from V and 7 bases from J; bases unmatched to any gene: 10. CDR1 and CDR2 (germline): MDHEN, SYDVKM. CDR3 length equals 14 residues. CDR3 DNA: TGTGCCAGCAGTCGCGATCTGACAGGGAGTGGCTACACCTTC. It yields the protein CASSRDLTGSGYTF.

To note about this clone: Other DNA sequences in this sample translate to the same CDR3. The rearrangement links TRBV30 to TRBJ1-6; D is ambiguous. The CDR3 loop spans 13 amino acids. CDR1 and CDR2 from the germline V gene are GTSNPN and SVGIG (reference sequence). V was pared by 0 bases and J by 7 bases, with 7 bases between. The CDR3 DNA reads as TGTGCCTGGAGTGTACAAGGGAATTCACCCCTCCACTTT. This codes for CAWSVQGNSPLHF.